Following are 27 T cell receptor beta chains from one sample sequenced in a study of blood T cell repertoires in COVID-19. Some clones are missing from TCRdb's copy, which holds only in-frame ones; the method was immunoSEQ multiplex PCR. The table has around 240,000 clones, 86% seen once. The sequencing sample was made of peripheral blood. These receptors all come from a woman aged 25 to 39 who had recovered from COVID-19.

The chain has TRBV19 and TRBJ2-2, with TRBD2 identical over 9 bases. Trimming at V came to 6 bases and at J to 6 bases, leaving 8 bases not matched to a gene. Looked up from germline, CDR1 is LNHDA and CDR2 is SQIVND (reference sequence). The CDR3 runs 15 residues. CDR3 sequence: CASSRGLAWPGELFF. In nucleotides, the CDR3 is TGTGCCAGTAGCCGAGGACTAGCGTGGCCCGGGGAGCTGTTTTTT.

The chain recombines TRBV2 with TRBJ2-3; TRBD1 matches at 7 bases. Looked up from germline, CDR1 is SNHLY and CDR2 is FYNNEI. This CDR3 has 16 amino acids. V lost 3 bases and J lost 2; bases outside the gene matches: 8. DNA for the CDR3: TGTGCCAGCAGTGATCCAGGGGGAGTTAACACAGATACGCAGTATTTT. The encoded protein is CASSDPGGVNTDTQYF. The complete variable domain, with remaining parts taken from reference TRBV2 and TRBJ2-3, reads EPEVTQTPSHQVTQMGQEVILRCVPISNHLYFYWYRQILGQKVEFLVSFYNNEISEKSEIFDDQFSVERPDGSNFTLKIRSTKLEDSAMYFCASSDPGGVNTDTQYFGPGTRLTVL.

The genes are TRBV12-3 or TRBV12-4 and TRBJ1-2; D unclear. This CDR3 is 12 amino acids long. V was pared by 7 bases and J by 8 bases, with 14 bases between. The CDR3 DNA is TGTGCCAGCACCCTTAGTCCGGGGGGCTACACCTTC. Translation gives CASTLSPGGYTF.

V is TRBV20-1 and J is TRBJ2-1; 15 nucleotides match TRBD2. CDR1 is DFQATT and CDR2 is SNEGSKA in the germline V gene (reference sequence). This CDR3 has 15 amino acids. Germline trimming cut 3 bases from V and 5 bases from J; bases unmatched to any gene: 2. As DNA, the CDR3 is TGCAGTGCTAGTAGGACTAGCGGGGGGGACAATGAGCAGTTCTTC. Protein: CSASRTSGGDNEQFF.

This clone was counted once. The CDR3 DNA is TGTGCCAGCAGCCAAATTGACGGAGGGGACACTGAAGCTTTCTTT. The encoded protein is CASSQIDGGDTEAFF. This chain joins TRBV3-1 (or the pseudogene TRBV3-2) and TRBJ1-1; tentative D call: TRBD1 (5 bases). The germline V gene has CDR1 LGHDT and CDR2 YNNKEL (reference sequence). The length of the CDR3 is 15 residues. Trimming took off 2 bases at V and 3 bases at J, with 13 bases between the two ends.

The J gene is TRBJ2-7, the V gene TRBV6-6, with 10 bases identical to TRBD1. Germline loops: CDR1 MNHNY, CDR2 SVGAGI (reference sequence). Unmatched junction bases numbered 5, after V lost 5 bases and J lost 4 bases. The CDR3 sequence is 14 residues long. DNA for the CDR3: TGTGCCAGCAGTAACCCGGGACAGGGGTACGAGCAGTACTTC. Translated, it gives CASSNPGQGYEQYF.

CDR3 nucleotides: TGCGCCAGCAGCTTAGGGGCTTCCTACAATGAGCAGTTCTTC. It yields the protein CASSLGASYNEQFF. V is TRBV5-1 and J is TRBJ2-1; possible D gene TRBD1, 5 bases. Germline values: CDR1 SGHRS, CDR2 YFSETQ. The CDR3 has 14 residues. The V end was cut by 2 bases, the J end by 1 base, with 7 bases between.

The rearrangement joins TRBV11-1 to TRBJ2-1, with D tentatively TRBD2 (6 bases). CDR1 is SGHAT and CDR2 is FQDESV in the germline V gene (reference sequence). CDR3 length equals 14 residues. The V and J ends lost 5 bases and 7 bases respectively, with 15 bases between them. The CDR3 DNA reads TGTGCCAGCAGCCCCCGGCGGGGTAGGAATGAGCAGTTCTTC. The encoded protein is CASSPRRGRNEQFF.

The CDR3 DNA reads as TGCGCCAGCAGCTTGGCCCCGGACAGGATTGAGACCCAGTACTTC. Encoded protein: CASSLAPDRIETQYF. The chain joins TRBV5-1 to TRBJ2-5; 7 nucleotides align to TRBD1. After removal of 0 bases from V and 5 bases from J, the junction contained 7 bases not matched to a gene. CDR1 and CDR2 (germline): SGHRS, YFSETQ. The CDR3 length is 15 residues.

The chain recombines TRBV6-2 or TRBV6-3 with TRBJ1-2, with D possibly matching TRBD1 (5 bases). The germline CDR1 and CDR2 sequences are MNHEY and SVGEGT. CDR3 length: 11 residues. Deletions cut 4 bases from V and 7 bases from J, with 7 bases between. CDR3 protein: CASSSTVGYTF. The CDR3 coding sequence is TGTGCCAGCAGTTCGACAGTTGGCTACACCTTC.

The rearrangement links TRBV2 to TRBJ2-3; D remains ambiguous. Germline assignment: CDR1 SNHLY and CDR2 FYNNEI. The CDR3 contains 13 residues. Between the trimmed V and J ends, which lost 4 bases and 2 bases, there was a span of 7 bases. The CDR3 nucleotides are TGTGCCAGCAGTGGCGACATCACAGATACGCAGTATTTT. Encoded protein: CASSGDITDTQYF.

The chain is built from TRBV5-6 and TRBJ2-2; 7 bases map to TRBD2. The V gene end was trimmed by 0 bases and the J gene end by 1 base; junction bases not matched to a gene: 3. This CDR3 has 16 amino acids. Germline CDR1 is SGHDT and CDR2 is YYEEEE. The DNA for the CDR3 is TGTGCCAGCAGCTTGGCGCTAGCGGTGAACACCGGGGAGCTGTTTTTT. This sequence encodes CASSLALAVNTGELFF.

The chain combines TRBV6-5 with TRBJ2-2; D perhaps matches TRBD2 (5 bases). Per germline, CDR1 MNHEY and CDR2 SVGAGI. V lost 6 bases and J lost 0, with 8 bases in between. The CDR3 length is 14 residues. CDR3 coding DNA: TGTGCCAGCAGGCTACTAGCGAACACCGGGGAGCTGTTTTTT. Encoded protein: CASRLLANTGELFF.

V is TRBV7-7 and J is TRBJ1-3; D possibly corresponds to TRBD1 (6 bases). The CDR3 spans 15 residues. Germline loops: CDR1 SSHAT, CDR2 FNYEAQ (reference sequence). The V and J ends lost 3 bases and 3 bases respectively, with 12 bases between them. This CDR3 is CASSFYRVGGNTIYF. The CDR3 region has the DNA TGTGCCAGCAGCTTTTACAGGGTCGGTGGAAACACCATATATTTT.

The chain carries TRBV29-1 and TRBJ1-2, with a weak D call TRBD1 (5 bases). The CDR3 sequence is 13 residues long. Per the germline V gene, CDR1 is SQVTM and CDR2 is ANQGSEA. Trimming took 3 bases from V and 6 from J, leaving 14 bases between them. The CDR3 DNA sequence: TGCAGCGTTGACGAGACCTGGGGGGATGGCTACACCTTC. Amino acids: CSVDETWGDGYTF.

The chain uses TRBV5-1 and TRBJ2-7, with D uncertain. The CDR3 extends over 14 amino acids. Germline V lookup: CDR1 SGHRS, CDR2 YFSETQ. The ends were cut back, 4 bases at V and 1 base at J, with 12 bases in the middle. The CDR3 reads CASSASPDSYEQYF. The CDR3, as DNA: TGCGCCAGCAGCGCTTCCCCAGATTCCTACGAGCAGTACTTC.

The chain carries TRBV5-6 and TRBJ2-2; 8 bases align to TRBD2. After removal of 5 bases from V and 6 bases from J, the junction contained 12 bases not matched to a gene. Germline V gene sequence: CDR1 SGHDT, CDR2 YYEEEE. The CDR3 is 16 residues long. The CDR3 region is CASSGPGLVDPGELFF. The CDR3 nucleotides are TGTGCCAGCAGTGGACCGGGACTAGTCGATCCCGGGGAGCTGTTTTTT.

This clone showed up just once. The chain is built from TRBV2 and TRBJ2-5; D perhaps matches TRBD2 (6 bases). The CDR3 spans 15 residues. Deletions cut 11 bases from V and 2 bases from J, with 21 bases between. The germline CDR1 and CDR2 sequences are SNHLY and FYNNEI. CDR3 DNA sequence: TGTGCCGGATCAATGAGACTAGACAAGCAAGAGACCCAGTACTTC. It yields the protein CAGSMRLDKQETQYF.

The CDR3 nucleotides read TGTGCCAGCAGTTACTCGAGAACTAGCGGGGAAACCCAGTACTTC. Its translation is CASSYSRTSGETQYF. The genes are TRBV6-2 or TRBV6-3 and TRBJ2-5; TRBD2 aligns across 10 bases. Germline CDR1 reads MNHEY; CDR2 reads SVGEGT. The CDR3 runs 15 residues. The J segment lost 8 bases and the V segment lost 0 bases, leaving 6 bases of the junction unmatched.

The chain employs TRBV11-2 and TRBJ2-2; D might be TRBD2 (6 bases). The V gene's germline CDR1 is SGHAT and CDR2 FQNNGV. The length of the CDR3 is 15 residues. The V gene lost 5 bases and the J gene lost 1 base, with 11 bases spanning the gap. DNA for the CDR3: TGTGCCAGCAGCCCCCGGGGGAGGAACACCGGGGAGCTGTTTTTT. This codes for CASSPRGRNTGELFF.

The V and J genes are TRBV3-1 (or the pseudogene TRBV3-2) and TRBJ2-7, with 7 bases lining up with TRBD1. The junction had 7 bases not matched to a gene; V was cut back by 5 bases and J by 0 bases. CDR1 is LGHDT, CDR2 YNNKEL, per germline (reference sequence). The CDR3 contains 15 residues. The chain's CDR3 is CASSVRTGLSYEQYF. Here the CDR3 DNA reads TGTGCCAGCAGCGTGAGGACAGGTCTCTCCTACGAGCAGTACTTC.

This chain connects TRBV4-2 to TRBJ1-2, with D unresolved. The CDR3 contains 15 residues. Trimming pared 1 base from V and 6 bases from J, leaving 15 bases between. Germline CDR1 reads LGHNA; CDR2 reads YNFKEQ. CDR3 amino acids: CASSQVWKETDGYTF. CDR3 coding DNA: TGTGCCAGCAGCCAAGTATGGAAGGAAACAGATGGCTACACCTTC.

This clone was counted once. The V and J genes are TRBV18 and TRBJ2-3; TRBD2 agrees at 8 bases. Trimming cost V 3 bases and J 0 bases; bases outside gene matches: 5. CDR3 length: 16 amino acids. Germline CDR1 and CDR2: KGHSH and LQKENI. CDR3 DNA: TGTGCCAGCTCACCCTTGCGGGGGGCTAGCACAGATACGCAGTATTTT. Its protein is CASSPLRGASTDTQYF. The full variable domain, with the rest looked up from reference TRBV18 and TRBJ2-3, is NAGVMQNPRHLVRRRGQEARLRCSPMKGHSHVYWYRQLPEEGLKFMVYLQKENIIDESGMPKERFSAEFPKEGPSILRIQQVVRGDSAAYFCASSPLRGASTDTQYFGPGTRLTVL.

The CDR3 spells CASRRLAGTDTQYF. CDR3 nucleotide sequence: TGCGCCAGCAGGAGACTAGCGGGCACAGATACGCAGTATTTT. The chain couples TRBV5-1 to TRBJ2-3, with 9 bases identical to TRBD2. Trimming took 5 bases from V and 1 from J; bases not matched to a gene: 2. In germline, CDR1 is SGHRS, CDR2 YFSETQ. The length of the CDR3 is 14 residues.

This chain joins TRBV4-1 and TRBJ2-3; D is undetermined. CDR1 is MGHRA and CDR2 is YSYEKL in the germline V gene. This CDR3 has 15 amino acids. The V gene lost 2 bases and the J gene lost 0 bases, with 9 bases spanning the gap. Written as DNA, the CDR3 is TGCGCCAGCAGCCAACCTACTGAGAGCACAGATACGCAGTATTTT. Its translation: CASSQPTESTDTQYF.

In its sample, this clone was seen a few times. The chain couples TRBV28 to TRBJ2-6, with TRBD1 as a possible D gene (6 bases). CDR1 is MDHEN, CDR2 SYDVKM, per germline. The CDR3 has 16 residues. Trimming cost V 1 base and J 4 bases, with 11 bases left between them. The CDR3 nucleotides are TGTGCCAGCAGTTTATCCCCAGGGGCCGGGGCCAACGTCCTGACTTTC. It specifies CASSLSPGAGANVLTF.

The rearrangement uses TRBV15 and TRBJ1-4; tentatively, D is TRBD1 (6 bases). The CDR3 totals 15 residues. Germline CDR1 is LNHNV and CDR2 is YYDKDF (reference sequence). Trimming stripped 0 bases from V and 6 bases from J, with 11 bases between. The CDR3 protein is CATSRDTGWDEKLFF. CDR3 in DNA: TGTGCCACCAGCAGAGATACAGGGTGGGATGAAAAACTGTTTTTT.